This T cell receptor (beta chain) was found in a study of blood T cell repertoires in COVID-19. This table comes from immunoSEQ multiplex PCR, and its TCRdb copy is limited to in-frame clones, with some not included. The sample contains fewer than 130,000 clones, roughly four fifths of which appear only once. The sequence came from a woman aged 60 to 75 with acute or convalescent COVID-19. Sequencing was done on a sample of peripheral blood.

The CDR3 region has the DNA TGTGCCAGCAGATCACAGGGGGTCATGAACACTGAAGCTTTCTTT. Amino acids: CASRSQGVMNTEAFF. The chain recombines TRBV7-2 with TRBJ1-1; TRBD1 agrees at 8 bases. Germline trimming cut 6 bases from V and 0 bases from J; bases unmatched to any gene: 6. Germline V gene data show CDR1 as SGHTA and CDR2 as FQGNSA. CDR3 length: 15 amino acids.